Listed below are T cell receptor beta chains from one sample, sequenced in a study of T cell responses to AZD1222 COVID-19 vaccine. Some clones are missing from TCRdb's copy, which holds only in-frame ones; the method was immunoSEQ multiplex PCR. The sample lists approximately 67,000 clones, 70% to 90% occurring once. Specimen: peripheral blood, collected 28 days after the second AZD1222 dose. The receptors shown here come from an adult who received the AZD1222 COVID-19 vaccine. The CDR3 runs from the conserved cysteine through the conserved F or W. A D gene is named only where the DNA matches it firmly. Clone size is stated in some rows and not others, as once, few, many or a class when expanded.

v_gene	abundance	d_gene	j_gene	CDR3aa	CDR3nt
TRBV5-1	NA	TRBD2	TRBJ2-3	CASSLGLAGGPSTDTQYF	TGCGCCAGCAGCTTGGGTCTAGCGGGAGGGCCGAGCACAGATACGCAGTATTTT
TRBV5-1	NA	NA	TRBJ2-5	CASSLSGKETQYF	TGCGCCAGCAGCTTGTCGGGGAAGGAGACCCAGTACTTC
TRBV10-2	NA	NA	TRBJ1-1	CASSETRNTEAFF	TGCGCCAGCAGTGAAACAAGGAACACTGAAGCTTTCTTT
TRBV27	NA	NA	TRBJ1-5	CASSFGPRSNQPQHF	TGTGCCAGCAGTTTCGGACCTAGGAGCAATCAGCCCCAGCATTTT
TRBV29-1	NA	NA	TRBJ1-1	CSVSTGGDTEAFF	TGCAGCGTGTCCACCGGGGGAGATACTGAAGCTTTCTTT
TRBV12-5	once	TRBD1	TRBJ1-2	CASSVQGTYGYTF	TGTGCTAGTTCGGTACAGGGGACCTATGGCTACACCTTC
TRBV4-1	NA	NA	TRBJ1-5	CASSQDRPSNQPQHF	TGCGCCAGCAGCCAAGATCGCCCTAGCAATCAGCCCCAGCATTTT
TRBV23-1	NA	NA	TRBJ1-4	CASSQSEAATNEKLFF	TGCGCCAGCAGTCAATCGGAGGCAGCAACTAATGAAAAACTGTTTTTT
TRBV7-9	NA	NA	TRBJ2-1	CASSLEGRELYNEQFF	TGTGCCAGCAGCTTAGAGGGCAGGGAGCTCTACAATGAGCAGTTCTTC
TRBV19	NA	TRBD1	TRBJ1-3	CASTRQGQAGNTIYF	TGTGCCAGTACTCGACAGGGTCAGGCTGGAAACACCATATATTTT
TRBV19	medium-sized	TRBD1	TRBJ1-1	CASKGAEAGTEAFF	TGTGCCAGTAAGGGGGCGGAGGCCGGCACTGAAGCTTTCTTT
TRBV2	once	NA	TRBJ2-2	CASSEGLYTGELFF	TGTGCCAGCAGTGAAGGGCTTTACACCGGGGAGCTGTTTTTT
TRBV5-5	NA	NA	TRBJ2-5	CASIANVQETQYF	TGTGCCAGCATCGCCAATGTCCAAGAGACCCAGTACTTC
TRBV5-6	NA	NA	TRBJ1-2	CASLSSGAWGANYGYTF	TGTGCCAGCCTCAGCTCGGGGGCCTGGGGCGCTAACTATGGCTACACCTTC
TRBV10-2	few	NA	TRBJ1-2	CASRPGANYGYTF	TGCGCCAGCAGGCCAGGGGCTAACTATGGCTACACCTTC
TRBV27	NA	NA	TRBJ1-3	CASTNSGRHSGNTIYF	TGTGCCAGCACCAATTCGGGACGGCACTCTGGAAACACCATATATTTT
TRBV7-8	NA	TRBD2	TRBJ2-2	CASSLGSQGGSGELFF	TGTGCCAGCAGCTTAGGGTCCCAGGGAGGGAGCGGGGAGCTGTTTTTT
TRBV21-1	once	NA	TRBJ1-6	CASSGRLTNNSPLHF	TGTGCCAGCAGCGGACGGCTTACAAATAATTCACCCCTCCACTTT
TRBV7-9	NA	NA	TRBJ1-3	CASSLWRSSGNTIYF	TGTGCCAGCAGCTTGTGGCGGAGCTCTGGAAACACCATATATTTT
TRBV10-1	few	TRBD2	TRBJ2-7	CASSESAGGHYEQYF	TGCGCCAGCAGTGAGTCGGCGGGGGGCCACTACGAGCAGTACTTC
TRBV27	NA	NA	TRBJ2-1	CASSFLDGMSNEQFF	TGTGCCAGCAGTTTTCTCGACGGGATGAGTAATGAGCAGTTCTTC
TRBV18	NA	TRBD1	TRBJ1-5	CASSPGRTGNGQPQHF	TGTGCCAGCTCACCAGGAAGGACAGGGAATGGTCAGCCCCAGCATTTT
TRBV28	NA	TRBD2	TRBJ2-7	CASSPGNSGTKSYEQYF	TGTGCCAGCAGCCCCGGTAATAGCGGGACCAAATCCTACGAGCAGTACTTC
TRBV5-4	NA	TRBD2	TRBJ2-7	CASSFSGEQYF	TGTGCCAGCAGCTTTAGCGGGGAGCAGTACTTC
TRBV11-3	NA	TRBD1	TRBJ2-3	CASSSGTVGTDTQYF	TGTGCCAGCAGCTCCGGGACAGTGGGCACAGATACGCAGTATTTT
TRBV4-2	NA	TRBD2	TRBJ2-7	CASSQISPGLASYEQYF	TGTGCCAGCAGCCAAATATCCCCGGGACTAGCGTCCTACGAGCAGTACTTC
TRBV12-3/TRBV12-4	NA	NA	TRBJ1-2	CASTWGNYGYTF	TGTGCCAGCACCTGGGGGAACTATGGCTACACCTTC
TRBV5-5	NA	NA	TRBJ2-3	CASSLESSTDTQYF	TGTGCCAGCAGCTTGGAGTCGAGCACAGATACGCAGTATTTT
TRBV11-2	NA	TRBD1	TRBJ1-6	CASSPPTGQWGSRNSPLHF	TGTGCCAGCAGCCCCCCTACGGGACAGTGGGGATCCCGAAATTCACCCCTCCACTTT
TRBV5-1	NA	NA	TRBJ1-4	CASSLGRVTNEKLFF	TGCGCCAGCAGCTTGGGCAGGGTCACTAATGAAAAACTGTTTTTT
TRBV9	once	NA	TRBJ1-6	CASSRDHYNSPLHF	TGTGCCAGCAGCCGGGACCACTATAATTCACCCCTCCACTTT
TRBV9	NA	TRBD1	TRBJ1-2	CASSGPGGSYYGYTF	TGTGCCAGCAGCGGTCCAGGGGGTAGTTACTATGGCTACACCTTC
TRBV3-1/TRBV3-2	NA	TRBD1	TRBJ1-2	CASSHGTGGADGYTF	TGTGCCAGCAGCCACGGGACAGGGGGCGCCGATGGCTACACCTTC
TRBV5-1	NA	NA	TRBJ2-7	CASSLVQGTSYEQYF	TGCGCCAGCAGCTTGGTCCAGGGGACCTCCTACGAGCAGTACTTC
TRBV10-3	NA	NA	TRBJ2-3	CAISEATDTQYF	TGTGCCATCAGTGAAGCCACAGATACGCAGTATTTT
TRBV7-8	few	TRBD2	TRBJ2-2	CASSLGGRGELFF	TGTGCCAGCAGCTTAGGCGGGAGGGGGGAGCTGTTTTTT
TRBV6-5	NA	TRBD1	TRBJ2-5	CASTRGTGEETQYF	TGTGCCAGCACCCGAGGGACAGGGGAGGAGACCCAGTACTTC
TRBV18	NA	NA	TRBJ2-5	CASSPPTSQGTQYF	TGTGCCAGCTCACCACCGACCAGTCAGGGGACCCAGTACTTC
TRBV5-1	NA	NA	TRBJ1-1	CASSPTGASTEAFF	TGCGCCAGCAGCCCGACGGGGGCGAGTACTGAAGCTTTCTTT
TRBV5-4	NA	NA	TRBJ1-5	CASSLAGPNQPQHF	TGTGCCAGCAGCTTGGCCGGACCCAATCAGCCCCAGCATTTT
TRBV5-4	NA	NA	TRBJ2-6	CASSWVGSGANVLTF	TGTGCCAGCAGCTGGGTGGGTTCCGGGGCCAACGTCCTGACTTTC
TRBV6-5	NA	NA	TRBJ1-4	CASSYGEGFEKLFF	TGTGCCAGCAGTTACGGGGAGGGGTTCGAAAAACTGTTTTTT
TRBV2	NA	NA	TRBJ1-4	CASSEGQGIGKLFF	TGTGCCAGCAGTGAAGGGCAGGGGATCGGTAAACTGTTTTTT
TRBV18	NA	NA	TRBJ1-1	CASSPIRDIKSNTEAFF	TGTGCCAGCTCACCGATCCGGGACATAAAGTCGAACACTGAAGCTTTCTTT
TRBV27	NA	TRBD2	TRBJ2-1	CASSRPSGLREQFF	TGTGCCAGCAGCCGACCTAGCGGCCTCCGTGAGCAGTTCTTC
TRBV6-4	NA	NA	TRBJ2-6	CASSAGEGGHLSGANVLTF	TGTGCCAGCAGCGCCGGGGAAGGGGGACACCTCTCTGGGGCCAACGTCCTGACTTTC
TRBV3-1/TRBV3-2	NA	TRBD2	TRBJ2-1	CASSQGGLAGVYEQFF	TGTGCCAGCAGCCAAGGGGGACTAGCGGGAGTCTATGAGCAGTTCTTC
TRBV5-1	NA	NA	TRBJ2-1	CASSIDVSYNEQFF	TGCGCCAGCAGCATCGATGTCTCCTACAATGAGCAGTTCTTC
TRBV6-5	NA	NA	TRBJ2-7	CASRVTATVSYEQYF	TGTGCCAGCAGAGTTACGGCGACAGTCTCCTACGAGCAGTACTTC
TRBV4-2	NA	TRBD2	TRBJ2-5	CASSQDSGGRAGETQYF	TGTGCCAGCAGCCAAGATTCGGGCGGGAGGGCCGGAGAGACCCAGTACTTC
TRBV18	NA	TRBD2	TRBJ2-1	CASSPFAGGMYNEQFF	TGTGCCAGCTCACCTTTCGCGGGAGGGATGTACAATGAGCAGTTCTTC
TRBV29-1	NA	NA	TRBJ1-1	CSVEMGGSVAFF	TGCAGCGTTGAAATGGGTGGATCTGTGGCTTTCTTT
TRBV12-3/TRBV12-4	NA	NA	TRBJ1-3	CASSLLAGNTIYF	TGTGCCAGCAGTTTATTAGCTGGAAACACCATATATTTT
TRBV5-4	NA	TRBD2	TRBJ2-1	CASSGGLAGGWNEQFF	TGTGCCAGCAGCGGGGGACTAGCGGGAGGGTGGAATGAGCAGTTCTTC
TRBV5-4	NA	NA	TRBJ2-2	CASSQRGTGELFF	TGTGCCAGCAGCCAGAGGGGCACCGGGGAGCTGTTTTTT